This TCR beta chain is drawn from a study of early T cells in non-severe SARS-CoV-2 infection. Germline CDR1 is SGHRS and CDR2 is YFSETQ. This CDR3 has 15 residues. Trimming removed 3 bases from V and 2 bases from J, with 14 bases in between. Individually, cDNA molecules had unique molecular identifiers attached to them. Each CDR3 protein gets one entry after TCRdb re-called the 5' RACE reads with MiXCR. The sample carries about 60,000 distinct CDR3 sequences, 8.5% to 9.5% recorded once. The rearrangement joins TRBV5-1 to TRBJ1-2, with a weak D call TRBD1 (6 bases). The sample was whole blood. The TCR originated in an adult who was a healthcare worker with PCR-confirmed SARS-CoV-2 infection or an uninfected control (not recorded which). The CDR3 nucleotides read TGCGCCAGCAGCTCACAGGGAGGCACAAACTATGGCTACACCTTC. This encodes CASSSQGGTNYGYTF.